This T cell receptor (beta chain) was found in a study of blood T cell repertoires in COVID-19. About the study: COVID-19 samples from acute and convalescent phases originated in the United States, Italy and Spain. T cells, B-cell-depleted T cells, or PBMCs provided the cDNA or gDNA that served as material.

Original analysis: Amplified reference gene primers provided the basis for estimating nucleated cell counts. Profiling relied on immunoSEQ multiplex PCR, and the TCRdb table lists in-frame clones only, not all of them. The DNA gave D and trimming, while V, J and clone size come from that table. The sample consists of around 170,000 clones, 88% of them appearing once. The V end was cut by 0 bases, the J end by 1 base, with 8 bases between. The CDR3 has 14 residues. In germline, CDR1 is SGHDT, CDR2 YYEEEE. The genes are TRBV5-6 and TRBJ2-7; D gene uncertain. Sequencing was carried out using peripheral blood. The clonotype comes from a man aged 60 to 69 with acute or convalescent COVID-19. The CDR3 reads CASSLVGPSYEQYV. As DNA, the CDR3 is TGTGCCAGCAGCTTGGTTGGCCCTTCCTACGAGCAGTACGTC.